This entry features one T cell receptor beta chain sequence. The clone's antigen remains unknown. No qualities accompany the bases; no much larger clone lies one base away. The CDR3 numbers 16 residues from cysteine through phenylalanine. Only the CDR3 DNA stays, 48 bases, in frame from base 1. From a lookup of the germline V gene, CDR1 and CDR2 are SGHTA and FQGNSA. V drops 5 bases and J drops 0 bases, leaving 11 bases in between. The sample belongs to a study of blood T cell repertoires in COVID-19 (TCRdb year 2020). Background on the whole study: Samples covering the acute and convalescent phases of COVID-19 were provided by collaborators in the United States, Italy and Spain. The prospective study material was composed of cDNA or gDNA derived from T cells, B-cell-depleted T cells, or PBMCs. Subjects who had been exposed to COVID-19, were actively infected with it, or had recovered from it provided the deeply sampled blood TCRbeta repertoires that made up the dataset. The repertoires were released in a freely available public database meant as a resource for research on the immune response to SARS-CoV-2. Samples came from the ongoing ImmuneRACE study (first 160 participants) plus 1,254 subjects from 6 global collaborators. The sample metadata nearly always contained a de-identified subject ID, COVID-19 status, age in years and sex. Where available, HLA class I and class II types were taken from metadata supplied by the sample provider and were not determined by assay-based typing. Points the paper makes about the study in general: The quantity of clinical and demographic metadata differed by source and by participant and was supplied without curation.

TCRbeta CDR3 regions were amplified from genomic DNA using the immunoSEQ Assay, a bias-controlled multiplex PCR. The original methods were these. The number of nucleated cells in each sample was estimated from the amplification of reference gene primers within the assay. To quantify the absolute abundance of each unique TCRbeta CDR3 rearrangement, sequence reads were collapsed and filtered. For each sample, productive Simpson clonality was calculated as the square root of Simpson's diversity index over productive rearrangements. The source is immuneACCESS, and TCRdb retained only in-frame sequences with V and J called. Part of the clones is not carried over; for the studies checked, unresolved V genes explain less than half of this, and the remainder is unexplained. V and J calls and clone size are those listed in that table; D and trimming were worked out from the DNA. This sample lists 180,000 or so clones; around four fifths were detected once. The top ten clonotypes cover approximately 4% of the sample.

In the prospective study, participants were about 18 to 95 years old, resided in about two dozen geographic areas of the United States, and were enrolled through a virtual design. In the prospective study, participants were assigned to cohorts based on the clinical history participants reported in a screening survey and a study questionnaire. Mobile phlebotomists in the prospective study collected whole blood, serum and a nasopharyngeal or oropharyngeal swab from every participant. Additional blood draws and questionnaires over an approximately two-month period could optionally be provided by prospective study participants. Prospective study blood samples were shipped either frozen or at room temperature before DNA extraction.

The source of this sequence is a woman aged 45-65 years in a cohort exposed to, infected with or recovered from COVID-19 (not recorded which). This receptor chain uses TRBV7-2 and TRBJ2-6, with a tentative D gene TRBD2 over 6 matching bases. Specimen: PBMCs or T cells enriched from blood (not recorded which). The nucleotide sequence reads TGTGCCAGCAGCCGGGACTGGAGCTCTGGGGCCAACGTCCTGACTTTC. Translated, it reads CASSRDWSSGANVLTF.